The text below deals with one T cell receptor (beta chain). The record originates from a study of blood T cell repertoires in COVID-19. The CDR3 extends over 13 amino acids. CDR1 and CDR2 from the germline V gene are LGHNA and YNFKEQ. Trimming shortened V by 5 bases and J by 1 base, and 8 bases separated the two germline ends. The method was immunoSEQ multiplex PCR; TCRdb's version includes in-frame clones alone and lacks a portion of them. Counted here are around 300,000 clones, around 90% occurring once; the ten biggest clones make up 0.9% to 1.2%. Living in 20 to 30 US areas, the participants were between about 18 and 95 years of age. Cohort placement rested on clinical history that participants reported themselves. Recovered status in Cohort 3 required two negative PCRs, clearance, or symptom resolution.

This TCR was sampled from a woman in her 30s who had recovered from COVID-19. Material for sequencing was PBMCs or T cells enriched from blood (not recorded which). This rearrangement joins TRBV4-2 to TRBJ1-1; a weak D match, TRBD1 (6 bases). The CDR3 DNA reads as TGTGCCAGCAGCGCGACAGGGAACACTGAAGCTTTCTTT. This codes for CASSATGNTEAFF.